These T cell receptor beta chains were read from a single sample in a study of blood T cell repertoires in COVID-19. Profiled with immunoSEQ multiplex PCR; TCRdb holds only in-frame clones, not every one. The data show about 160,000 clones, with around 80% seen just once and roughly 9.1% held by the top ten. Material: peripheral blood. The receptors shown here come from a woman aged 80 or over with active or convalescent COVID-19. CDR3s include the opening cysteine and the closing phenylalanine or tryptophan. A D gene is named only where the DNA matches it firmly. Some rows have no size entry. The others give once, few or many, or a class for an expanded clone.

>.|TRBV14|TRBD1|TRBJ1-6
CASSQVDRTNSPLHF
TGTGCCAGCAGCCAAGTGGACAGGACGAATTCACCCCTCCACTTT
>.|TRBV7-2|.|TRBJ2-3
CASSSLATVWHKYF
TGTGCCAGCAGCTCACTAGCAACCGTTTGGCACAAGTATTTT
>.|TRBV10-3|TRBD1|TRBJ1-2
CAIRGTADGYTF
TGTGCCATCAGGGGGACAGCCGATGGCTACACCTTC
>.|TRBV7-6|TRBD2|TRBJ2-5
CASSPRATSGGETQYF
TGTGCCAGCAGCCCCCGGGCGACTAGCGGGGGAGAGACCCAGTACTTC
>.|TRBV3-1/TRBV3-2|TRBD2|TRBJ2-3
CASSPALAGGLSTDTQYF
TGTGCCAGCAGCCCAGCCCTAGCGGGGGGGCTTAGCACAGATACGCAGTATTTT
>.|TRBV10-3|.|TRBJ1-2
CAISESGSYGYTF
TGTGCCATCAGTGAGTCTGGCAGCTATGGCTACACCTTC
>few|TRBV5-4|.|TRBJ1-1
CASSSRGSGAFF
TGTGCCAGCAGCTCCCGAGGGAGTGGAGCTTTCTTT
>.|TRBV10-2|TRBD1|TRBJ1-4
CASSLGTGGSRTNEKLFF
TGCGCCAGCAGCCTCGGGACAGGGGGCTCCAGAACTAATGAAAAACTGTTTTTT
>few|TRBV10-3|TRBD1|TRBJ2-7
CAISGGTGLNEQYF
TGTGCCATCAGTGGTGGGACAGGGCTAAACGAGCAGTACTTC
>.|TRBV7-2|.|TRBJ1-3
CASSLVEWAGNTIYF
TGTGCCAGCAGCTTAGTTGAGTGGGCCGGAAACACCATATATTTT
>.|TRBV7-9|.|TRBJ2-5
CASSLSAGVQETQYF
TGTGCCAGCAGCCTAAGCGCAGGGGTCCAAGAGACCCAGTACTTC
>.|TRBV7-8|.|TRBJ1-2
CASSPTGLYGYTF
TGTGCCAGCAGCCCCACGGGACTCTATGGCTACACCTTC
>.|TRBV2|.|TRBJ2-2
CASSEKGVGELFF
TGTGCCAGCAGTGAAAAGGGGGTCGGGGAGCTGTTTTTT
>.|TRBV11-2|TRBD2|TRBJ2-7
CASSLEAGGAYEQYF
TGTGCCAGCAGCTTAGAGGCGGGGGGAGCCTACGAGCAGTACTTC
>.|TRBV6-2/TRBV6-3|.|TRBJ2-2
CASSLAGGRDTGELFF
TGTGCCAGCAGTCTAGCAGGGGGGCGGGACACCGGGGAGCTGTTTTTT
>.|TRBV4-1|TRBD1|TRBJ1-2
CASSPRTGEDYGYTF
TGCGCCAGCAGCCCAAGGACAGGGGAAGACTATGGCTACACCTTC
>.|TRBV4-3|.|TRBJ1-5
CASSQDRTASNQPQHF
TGCGCCAGCAGCCAAGATAGGACAGCTAGCAATCAGCCCCAGCATTTT
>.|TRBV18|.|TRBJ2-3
CASSRGQDTQYF
TGTGCCAGCTCACGCGGGCAAGATACGCAGTATTTT
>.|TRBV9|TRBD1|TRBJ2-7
CASSVGQGDGYEQYF
TGTGCCAGCAGCGTAGGACAGGGTGATGGGTACGAGCAGTACTTC
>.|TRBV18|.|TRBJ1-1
CASSLKGHLLGLGTTEAFF
TGTGCCAGCTCGCTCAAGGGACACCTCCTCGGGTTAGGGACCACTGAAGCTTTCTTT
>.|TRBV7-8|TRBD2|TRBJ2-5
CASSVAGLVEETQYF
TGTGCCAGCAGCGTAGCAGGACTAGTCGAGGAGACCCAGTACTTC
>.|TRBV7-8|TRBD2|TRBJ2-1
CASSLRGTSETNANEQFF
TGTGCCAGCAGCCTTCGCGGGACTAGCGAAACAAACGCAAATGAGCAGTTCTTC
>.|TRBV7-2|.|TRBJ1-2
CASSLYGRGEYGYTF
TGTGCCAGCAGCTTGTATGGCAGGGGAGAGTATGGCTACACCTTC
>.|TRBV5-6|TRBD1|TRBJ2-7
CASSAGTATFYEQYF
TGTGCCAGCAGCGCAGGGACAGCAACCTTTTACGAGCAGTACTTC
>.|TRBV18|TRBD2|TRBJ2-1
CASSPPLFRGLAGNNEQFF
TGTGCCAGCTCACCACCGCTGTTTCGCGGACTAGCGGGGAACAATGAGCAGTTCTTC
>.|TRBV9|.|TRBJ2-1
CASSVAGESSYNEQFF
TGTGCCAGCAGCGTAGCTGGGGAGAGCTCCTACAATGAGCAGTTCTTC
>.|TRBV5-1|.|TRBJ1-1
CASTGNTEAFF
TGCGCCAGCACAGGGAACACTGAAGCTTTCTTT
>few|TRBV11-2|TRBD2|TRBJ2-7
CASSPNSGGASYEQYF
TGTGCCAGCAGCCCGAATAGCGGGGGAGCCTCCTACGAGCAGTACTTC
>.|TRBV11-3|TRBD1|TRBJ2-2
CASRPDRDRNTGELFF
TGTGCCAGCAGACCGGACCGGGACAGGAACACCGGGGAGCTGTTTTTT
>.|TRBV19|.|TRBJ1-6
CATRGGYSYNSPLHF
TGTGCCACTAGGGGAGGATACTCCTATAATTCACCCCTCCACTTT
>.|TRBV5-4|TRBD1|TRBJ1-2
CASRTGTAANYGYTF
TGTGCCAGCAGAACCGGGACAGCAGCTAACTATGGCTACACCTTC
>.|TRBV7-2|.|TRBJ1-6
CASSLRGSSSYNSPLHF
TGTGCCAGCAGCTTAAGGGGTTCAAGCTCCTATAATTCACCCCTCCACTTT
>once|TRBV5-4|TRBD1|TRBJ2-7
CASSYGQAYEQYF
TGTGCCAGCAGCTACGGACAGGCCTACGAGCAGTACTTC
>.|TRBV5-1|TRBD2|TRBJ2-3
CASSSGLAGGGTDTQYF
TGCGCCAGCAGCTCCGGACTAGCGGGGGGTGGCACAGATACGCAGTATTTT
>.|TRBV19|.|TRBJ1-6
CASSIGKGVGSPLHF
TGTGCCAGTAGTATAGGAAAGGGGGTAGGTTCACCCCTCCACTTT
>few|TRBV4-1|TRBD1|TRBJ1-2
CASSRPMDRGSGGYTF
TGCGCCAGCAGCCGCCCCATGGACAGGGGTTCCGGTGGCTACACCTTC
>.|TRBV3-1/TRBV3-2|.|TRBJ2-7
CASSQAGGLLSYEQYF
TGTGCCAGCAGCCAAGCCGGGGGGCTACTCTCCTACGAGCAGTACTTC
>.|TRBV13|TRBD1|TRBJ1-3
CASSLSGQGSGNTIYF
TGTGCCAGCAGCTTATCAGGACAGGGCTCTGGAAACACCATATATTTT
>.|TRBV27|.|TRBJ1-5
CASGPDRSNQPQHF
TGTGCCAGCGGACCCGACAGGAGCAATCAGCCCCAGCATTTT
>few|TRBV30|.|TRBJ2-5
CAWARDQETQYF
TGTGCCTGGGCGAGGGACCAAGAGACCCAGTACTTC
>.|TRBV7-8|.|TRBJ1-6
CASSLGDNSPLHF
TGTGCCAGCAGCTTGGGAGATAATTCACCCCTCCACTTT
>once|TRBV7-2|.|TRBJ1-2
CASSLGSVNGYTF
TGTGCCAGCAGCTTAGGTTCGGTGAATGGCTACACCTTC
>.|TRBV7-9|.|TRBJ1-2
CASSLGADGYTF
TGTGCCAGCAGCTTAGGGGCAGATGGCTACACCTTC
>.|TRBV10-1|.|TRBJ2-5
CASSAGTSQETQYF
TGCGCCAGCAGTGCCGGGACATCTCAAGAGACCCAGTACTTC
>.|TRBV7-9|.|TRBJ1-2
CASSPIRGAISYGYTF
TGTGCCAGCAGCCCAATTCGCGGGGCCATTTCCTATGGCTACACCTTC
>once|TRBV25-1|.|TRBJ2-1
CASSLRGAGSNEQFF
TGTGCCAGCAGCCTCAGGGGGGCCGGGAGCAATGAGCAGTTCTTC
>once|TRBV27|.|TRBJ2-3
CASSLDGGRGFGTDTQYF
TGTGCCAGCAGTTTGGACGGAGGCAGAGGATTCGGCACAGATACGCAGTATTTT
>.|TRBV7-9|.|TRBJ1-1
CASSFNAVNTEAFF
TGTGCCAGCAGCTTTAACGCGGTGAACACTGAAGCTTTCTTT
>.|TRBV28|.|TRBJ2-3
CASSPQDRPWGADTQYF
TGTGCCAGCAGTCCGCAGGACCGCCCGTGGGGGGCAGATACGCAGTATTTT
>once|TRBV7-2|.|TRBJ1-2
CASSLETRYYGYTF
TGTGCCAGCAGCTTAGAAACCAGGTACTATGGCTACACCTTC
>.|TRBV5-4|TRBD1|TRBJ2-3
CASSLDRVRTDTQYF
TGTGCCAGCAGCCTGGACAGGGTTCGGACAGATACGCAGTATTTT
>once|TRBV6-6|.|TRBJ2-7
CASSQGLGSYEQYF
TGTGCCAGCAGCCAGGGCCTTGGTTCCTACGAGCAGTACTTC
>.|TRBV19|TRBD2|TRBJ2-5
CATNQPGLQETQYF
TGTGCCACAAACCAGCCGGGACTACAAGAGACCCAGTACTTC
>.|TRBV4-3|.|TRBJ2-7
CASSQASGGVYEQYF
TGCGCCAGCAGCCAAGCTTCGGGGGGCGTATACGAGCAGTACTTC
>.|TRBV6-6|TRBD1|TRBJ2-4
CASSPGTVAKNIQYF
TGTGCCAGCAGTCCCGGGACAGTAGCCAAAAACATTCAGTACTTC
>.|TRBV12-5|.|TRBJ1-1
CASGPPWELNTEAFF
TGTGCTAGTGGCCCCCCTTGGGAGTTGAACACTGAAGCTTTCTTT
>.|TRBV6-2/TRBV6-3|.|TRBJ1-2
CASSYVPGAYGYTF
TGTGCCAGCAGTTACGTACCGGGAGCTTATGGCTACACCTTC
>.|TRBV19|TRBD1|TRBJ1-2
CASSSPRGQGPSNYGYTF
TGTGCCAGTAGTAGCCCGAGGGGACAGGGACCATCTAACTATGGCTACACCTTC
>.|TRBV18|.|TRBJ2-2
CASSPRQTASTGELFF
TGTGCCAGCTCACCACGACAGACGGCGAGCACCGGGGAGCTGTTTTTT